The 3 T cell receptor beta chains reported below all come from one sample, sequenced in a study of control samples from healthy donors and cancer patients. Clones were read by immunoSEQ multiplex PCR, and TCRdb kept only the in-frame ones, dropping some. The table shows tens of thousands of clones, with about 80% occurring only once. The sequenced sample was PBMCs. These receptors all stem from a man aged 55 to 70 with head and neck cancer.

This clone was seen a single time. CDR3 nucleotide sequence: TGTGCCAGCAGCCCTGAAATAGCCAAAAACATTCAGTACTTC. It codes for CASSPEIAKNIQYF. This rearrangement joins TRBV7-2 to TRBJ2-4; D gene ambiguous. The ends were cut back, 5 bases at V and 0 bases at J, with 8 bases in the middle. CDR3 size: 14 residues. Germline CDR1 reads SGHTA; CDR2 reads FQGNSA.

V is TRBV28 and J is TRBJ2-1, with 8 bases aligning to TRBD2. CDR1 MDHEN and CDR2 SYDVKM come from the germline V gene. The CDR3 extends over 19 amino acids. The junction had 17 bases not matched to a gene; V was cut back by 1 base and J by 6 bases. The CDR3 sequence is CASSLSPAVIAGPFNEQFF. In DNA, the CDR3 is TGTGCCAGCAGTTTATCCCCAGCAGTCATAGCGGGGCCCTTCAATGAGCAGTTCTTC.

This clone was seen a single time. CDR3 sequence (DNA): TGCAGCGGAGAAAAACAGGGGGCGAGGGACGAGCAGTACTTC. Protein: CSGEKQGARDEQYF. This chain links TRBV29-1 with TRBJ2-7, with 9 bases matching TRBD1. V was pared by 7 bases and J by 5 bases, with 12 bases of the junction left unmatched. Germline V lookup: CDR1 SQVTM, CDR2 ANQGSEA. CDR3 length: 14 residues.